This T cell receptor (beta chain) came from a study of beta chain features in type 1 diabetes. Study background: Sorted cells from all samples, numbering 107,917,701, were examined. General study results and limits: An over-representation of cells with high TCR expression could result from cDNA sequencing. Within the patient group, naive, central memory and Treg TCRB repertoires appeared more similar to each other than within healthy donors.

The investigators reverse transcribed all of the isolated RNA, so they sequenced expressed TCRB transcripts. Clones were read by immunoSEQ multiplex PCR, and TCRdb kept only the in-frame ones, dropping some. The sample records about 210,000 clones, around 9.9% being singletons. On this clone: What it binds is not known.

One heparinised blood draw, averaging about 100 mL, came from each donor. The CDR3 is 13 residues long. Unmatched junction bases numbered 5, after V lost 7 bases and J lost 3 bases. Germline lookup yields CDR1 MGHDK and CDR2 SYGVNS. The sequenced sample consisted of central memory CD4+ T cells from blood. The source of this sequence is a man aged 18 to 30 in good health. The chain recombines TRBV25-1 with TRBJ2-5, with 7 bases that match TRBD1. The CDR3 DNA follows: TGTGCCAGCACCGGGACAGTAGAAGAGACCCAGTACTTC. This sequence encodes CASTGTVEETQYF.